The sample holds many counts of the clone carrying this T cell receptor beta chain. The V gene's germline CDR1 is SGHTA and CDR2 FQGNSA. This CDR3 is built from 17 residues. The ends were cut back, 4 bases at V and 3 bases at J, with 21 bases in the middle. Template switching by 5'RACE produced TCR cDNA, adding a universal primer site and UMIs. One entry per CDR3 protein results from TCRdb running MiXCR on the 5' RACE reads. Of 110,000 to 150,000 distinct CDR3 sequences listed, under 7% are singletons. The entry originates in a study of T cells after yellow fever vaccination. Overall study: Each low-cell-number fraction was prepared by means of SMART-Seq v4 Ultra Low Input.

The receptor's source is a man aged 30-40 years who received the YFV17D yellow fever vaccine. The sequenced sample was CD4+ T cells sorted from PBMCs, obtained 10 days after the yellow fever booster vaccination. This sequence joins TRBV7-2 and TRBJ1-2, with D maybe TRBD1 (6 bases). The CDR3 sequence is CASSYAWRRGDDYGYTF. In DNA form, the CDR3 reads TGTGCCAGCAGCTACGCGTGGAGAAGGGGGGACGACTATGGCTACACCTTC. Full variable domain (rest looked up from reference TRBV7-2 and TRBJ1-2): GAGVSQSPSNKVTEKGKDVELRCDPISGHTALYWYRQSLGQGLEFLIYFQGNSAPDKSGLPSDRFSAERTGGSVSTLTIQRTQQEDSAVYLCASSYAWRRGDDYGYTFGSGTRLTVV.